The T cell receptor (beta chain) described here comes from a study of T-cell reconstitution after alpha-beta-depleted transplantation in children. With respect to this clonotype: Its antigen is undetermined.

A library of TCRbeta sequences, prepared with unique molecular identifiers, was generated. TCRdb recomputed calls from the PCR reads with MiXCR, one row per CDR3 protein. Of about 400,000 distinct CDR3 sequences in the sample, 15% to 20% were seen once. From germline, CDR1 is LGHNA and CDR2 YNFKEQ. The V and J ends lost 6 bases and 1 base, in that order; junction bases with no gene match: 3. The CDR3 consists of 14 residues. General study results and limits: Some patients' high day-60 TCRbeta diversity was attributed to recipient cells surviving conditioning. Newly produced T cells mostly accounted for T-cell counts and diversity one year post-transplant. Several hundred graft clones that had expanded were reportedly the source of alpha-beta T cells about two months after transplant.

The sequencing used PBMCs, mostly from graft donor cells, collected 360 days after TCRalphabeta/CD19-depleted stem cell transplant. This TCR was sampled from a boy in the first two years of life who had a stem cell transplant for Wiskott-Aldrich syndrome, so the T cells may come from the graft donor. The chain uses TRBV4-2 and TRBJ2-3; 8 bases align to TRBD2. CDR3 protein: CASRRGDRTDTQYF. CDR3 DNA: TGTGCCAGCAGGCGGGGGGACCGCACAGATACGCAGTATTTT.